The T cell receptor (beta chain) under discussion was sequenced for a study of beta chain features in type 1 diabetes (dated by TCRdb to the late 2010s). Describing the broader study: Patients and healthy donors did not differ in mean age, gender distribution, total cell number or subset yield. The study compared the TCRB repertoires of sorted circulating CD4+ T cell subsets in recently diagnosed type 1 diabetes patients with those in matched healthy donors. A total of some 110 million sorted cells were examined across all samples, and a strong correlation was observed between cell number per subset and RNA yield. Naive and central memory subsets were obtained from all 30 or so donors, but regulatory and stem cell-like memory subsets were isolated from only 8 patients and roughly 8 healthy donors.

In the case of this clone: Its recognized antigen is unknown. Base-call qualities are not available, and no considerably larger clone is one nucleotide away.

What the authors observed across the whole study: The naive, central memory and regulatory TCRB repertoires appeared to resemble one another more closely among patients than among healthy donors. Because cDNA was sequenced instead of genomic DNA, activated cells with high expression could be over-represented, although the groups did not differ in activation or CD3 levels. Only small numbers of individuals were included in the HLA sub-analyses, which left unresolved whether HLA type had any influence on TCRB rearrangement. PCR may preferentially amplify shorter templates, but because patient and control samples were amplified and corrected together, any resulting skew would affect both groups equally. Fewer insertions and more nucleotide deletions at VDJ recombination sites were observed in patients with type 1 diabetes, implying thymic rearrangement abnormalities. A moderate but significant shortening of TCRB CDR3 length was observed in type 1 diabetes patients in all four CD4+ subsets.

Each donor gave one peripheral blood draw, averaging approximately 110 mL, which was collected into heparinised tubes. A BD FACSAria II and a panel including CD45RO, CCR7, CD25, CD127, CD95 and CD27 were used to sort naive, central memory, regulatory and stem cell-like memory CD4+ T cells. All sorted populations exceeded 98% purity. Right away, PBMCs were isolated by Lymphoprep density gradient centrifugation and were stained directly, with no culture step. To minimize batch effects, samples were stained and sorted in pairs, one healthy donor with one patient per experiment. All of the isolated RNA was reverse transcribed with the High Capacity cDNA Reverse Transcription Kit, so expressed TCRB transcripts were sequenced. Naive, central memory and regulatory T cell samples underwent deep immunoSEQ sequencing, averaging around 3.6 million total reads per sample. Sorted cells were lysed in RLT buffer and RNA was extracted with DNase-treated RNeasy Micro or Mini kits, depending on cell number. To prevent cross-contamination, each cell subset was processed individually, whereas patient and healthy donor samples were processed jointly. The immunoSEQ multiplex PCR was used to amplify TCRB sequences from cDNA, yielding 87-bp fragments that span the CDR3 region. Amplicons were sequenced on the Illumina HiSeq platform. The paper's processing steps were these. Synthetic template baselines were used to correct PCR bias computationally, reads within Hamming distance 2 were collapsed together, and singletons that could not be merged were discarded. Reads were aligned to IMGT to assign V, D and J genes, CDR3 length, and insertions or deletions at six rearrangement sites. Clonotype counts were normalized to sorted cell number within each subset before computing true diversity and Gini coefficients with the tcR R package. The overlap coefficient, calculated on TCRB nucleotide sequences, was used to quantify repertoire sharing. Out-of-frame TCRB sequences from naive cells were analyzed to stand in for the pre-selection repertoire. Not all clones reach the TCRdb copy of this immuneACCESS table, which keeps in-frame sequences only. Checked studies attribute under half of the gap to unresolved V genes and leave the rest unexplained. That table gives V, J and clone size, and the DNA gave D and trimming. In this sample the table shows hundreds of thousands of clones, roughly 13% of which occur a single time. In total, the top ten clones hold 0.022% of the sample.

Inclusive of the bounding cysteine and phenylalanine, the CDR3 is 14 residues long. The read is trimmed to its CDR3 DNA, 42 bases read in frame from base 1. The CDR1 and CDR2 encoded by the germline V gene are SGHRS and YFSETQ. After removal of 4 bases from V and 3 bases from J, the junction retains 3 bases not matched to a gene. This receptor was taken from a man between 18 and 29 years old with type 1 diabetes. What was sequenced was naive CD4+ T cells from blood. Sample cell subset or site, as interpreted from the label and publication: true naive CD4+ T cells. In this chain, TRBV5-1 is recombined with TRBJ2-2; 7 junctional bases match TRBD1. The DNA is TGCGCCAGCAGCAGGGGGCCGGACACCGGGGAGCTGTTTTTT. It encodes CASSRGPDTGELFF.